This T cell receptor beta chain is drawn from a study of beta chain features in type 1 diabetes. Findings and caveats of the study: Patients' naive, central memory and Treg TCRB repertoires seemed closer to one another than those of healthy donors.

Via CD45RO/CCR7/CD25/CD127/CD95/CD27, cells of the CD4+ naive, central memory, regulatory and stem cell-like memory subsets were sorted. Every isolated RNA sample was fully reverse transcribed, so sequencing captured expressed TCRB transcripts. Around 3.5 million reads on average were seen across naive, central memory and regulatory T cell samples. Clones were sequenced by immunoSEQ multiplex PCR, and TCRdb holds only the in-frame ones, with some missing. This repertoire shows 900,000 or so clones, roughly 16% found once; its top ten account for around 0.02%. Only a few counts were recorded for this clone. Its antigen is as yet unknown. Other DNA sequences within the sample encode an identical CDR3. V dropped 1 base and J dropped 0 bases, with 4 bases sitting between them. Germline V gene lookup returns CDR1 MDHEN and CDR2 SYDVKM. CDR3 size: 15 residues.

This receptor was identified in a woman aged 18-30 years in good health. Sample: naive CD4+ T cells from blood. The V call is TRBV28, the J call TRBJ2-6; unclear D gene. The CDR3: CASSLLSSGANVLTF. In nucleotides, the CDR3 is TGTGCCAGCAGTTTATTGAGCTCTGGGGCCAACGTCCTGACTTTC.